This T cell receptor beta chain is from a study of T cell clones after liver transplantation. Across the study: Blood was drawn pre-transplant, before withdrawal, and after full or failed withdrawal.

Trimming cost V 4 bases and J 8 bases, with 14 bases left between them. CDR1 SNHLY and CDR2 FYNNEI come from the germline V gene. The CDR3 totals 13 residues. TCRdb keeps only in-frame clones here, not all; method: immunoSEQ multiplex PCR. The table lists tens of thousands of clones, around 70% of them singletons, with roughly a tenth in the top ten. The chain couples TRBV2 to TRBJ1-2; D is ambiguous. The sample here was CD4+ T cells from blood, taken at the 22-month timepoint. This clonotype originated in a human patient who received a liver transplant. A subset of T cells may come from the graft donor. CDR3 residues: CASSGNRMWGYTF. Here the CDR3 DNA reads TGTGCCAGCAGTGGTAACCGTATGTGGGGCTACACCTTC.